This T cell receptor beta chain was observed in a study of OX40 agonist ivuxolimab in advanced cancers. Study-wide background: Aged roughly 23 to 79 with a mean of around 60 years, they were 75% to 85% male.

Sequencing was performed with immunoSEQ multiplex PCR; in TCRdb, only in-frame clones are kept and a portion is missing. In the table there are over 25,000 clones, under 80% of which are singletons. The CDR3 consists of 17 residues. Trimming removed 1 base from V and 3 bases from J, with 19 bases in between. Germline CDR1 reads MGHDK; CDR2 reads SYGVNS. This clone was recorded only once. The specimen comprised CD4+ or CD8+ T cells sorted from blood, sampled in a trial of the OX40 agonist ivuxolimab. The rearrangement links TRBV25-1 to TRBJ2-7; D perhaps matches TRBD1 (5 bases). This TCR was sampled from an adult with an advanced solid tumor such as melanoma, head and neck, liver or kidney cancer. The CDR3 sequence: CASSESLGQGRFYEQYF. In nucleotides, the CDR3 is TGTGCCAGCAGTGAATCACTTGGACAAGGACGATTCTACGAGCAGTACTTC.